Each of the 30 T cell receptor beta chains below was sequenced from the same sample in a study of blood T cells in healthy people across ages. With a J-beta primer mix and a sample-barcoded 5' primer, a second PCR ran about 6 to 11 cycles. Using its own MiXCR run on the 5' RACE reads, TCRdb lists one record per CDR3 protein. The data show over 750,000 distinct CDR3 sequences, more than 20% seen once. These data were also filed under a second study, of T cells of mothers and their children.

The sequenced sample consisted of blood. The receptor source for this set is a boy under 18 in good health.

This clonotype was counted a few times. The chain has TRBV7-6 and TRBJ1-6; no reliable D call. V lost 5 bases and J lost 2, with 16 bases in between. CDR1 is SGHVS and CDR2 is FNYEAQ in the germline V gene. This CDR3 contains 17 residues. The chain's CDR3 is CASSTSVGNPYNSPLHF. In DNA, the CDR3 is TGTGCCAGCAGCACCTCAGTGGGGAACCCCTATAATTCACCCCTCCACTTT.

The rearrangement uses TRBV12-3 or TRBV12-4 and TRBJ2-3; 9 bases are a match to TRBD2. There are 15 residues in the CDR3. V lost 3 bases, J lost 4 bases, and 5 bases stayed unmatched. CDR3 sequence reads: CASSLGGRDADTQYF. CDR3 in DNA: TGTGCCAGCAGTTTGGGCGGGAGGGACGCAGATACGCAGTATTTT.

The rearrangement links TRBV7-9 to TRBJ2-7, with D uncertain. V was clipped by 6 bases and J by 7 bases, with 16 bases between them. This CDR3 comprises 13 residues. Per the germline V gene, CDR1 is SEHNR and CDR2 is FQNEAQ (reference sequence). CDR3 in DNA: TGTGCCAGCAGTAGAAAAAGCAGCCCGGAGCAGTACTTC. Amino acids: CASSRKSSPEQYF.

CDR3 sequence reads: CASSHPGAEKNEKLFF. The CDR3 DNA reads TGTGCCAGCAGCCATCCGGGGGCGGAAAAGAATGAAAAACTGTTTTTT. V usage is TRBV3-1 and J usage is TRBJ1-4; tentative D call: TRBD1 (6 bases). Trimming took 3 bases from V and 5 from J, leaving 16 bases between them. Germline CDR1 and CDR2: LGHDT and YNNKEL (reference sequence). The CDR3 runs to 16 residues.

This clonotype was observed a few times. This rearrangement joins TRBV6-1 to TRBJ1-2, with D tentatively TRBD1 (6 bases). V gave up 2 bases and J gave up 4 bases, with 11 bases separating them. Germline CDR1 is MNHNS and CDR2 is SASEGT. The CDR3 is 14 residues long. As DNA, the CDR3 is TGTGCCAGCAGTGAAAGGGGGGAGACCTATGGCTACACCTTC. This encodes CASSERGETYGYTF.

The chain is built from TRBV29-1 and TRBJ1-4; perhaps TRBD1 as D (5 bases). The V gene lost 2 bases and the J gene lost 7 bases, with 8 bases spanning the gap. This CDR3 has 12 residues. CDR1 SQVTM and CDR2 ANQGSEA come from the germline V gene. The CDR3 DNA follows: TGCAGCGTTGAACAGGGTGGTGAAAAACTGTTTTTT. Translating gives CSVEQGGEKLFF.

V gene TRBV5-5 combines with J gene TRBJ2-7; D is ambiguous. Germline CDR1 reads SGHKS; CDR2 reads YYEKEE (reference sequence). The CDR3 loop spans 13 amino acids. V was trimmed by 2 bases and J by 4 bases, leaving 10 bases between them. CDR3 nucleotide sequence: TGTGCCAGCAGCTTCAACTGGCAATACGAGCAGTACTTC. Encoded protein: CASSFNWQYEQYF.

This clonotype was counted only a few times. V and J are TRBV28 and TRBJ2-7, with D tentatively TRBD1 or TRBD2 (6 bases each). This CDR3 has 13 amino acids. The germline V and J ends were trimmed by 5 bases and 3 bases, with 11 bases remaining between them. Germline V gene lookup returns CDR1 MDHEN and CDR2 SYDVKM. CDR3 in amino acids: CASSRGTDYEQYF. The CDR3 nucleotides are TGTGCCAGCAGTAGGGGGACTGACTACGAGCAGTACTTC. The variable domain in full, completed from reference TRBV28 and TRBJ2-7, reads DVKVTQSSRYLVKRTGEKVFLECVQDMDHENMFWYRQDPGLGLRLIYFSYDVKMKEKGDIPEGYSVSREKKERFSLILESASTNQTSMYLCASSRGTDYEQYFGPGTRLTVT.

This sequence joins TRBV7-2 and TRBJ1-5, with a possible D match to TRBD1 (6 bases). The CDR3 is 14 residues long. CDR1 and CDR2 from the germline V gene are SGHTA and FQGNSA. The germline V and J ends were trimmed by 5 bases and 7 bases, with 15 bases remaining between them. The CDR3 sequence is CASSPHRESQPQHF. The CDR3 DNA reads TGTGCCAGCAGCCCGCACAGGGAGAGCCAGCCCCAGCATTTT.

The chain combines TRBV4-2 with TRBJ2-5; 12 nucleotides agree with TRBD2. The last part of the DNA fits TRBJ2-7 better; the J call may be wrong. CDR3 length: 19 residues. Germline CDR1 is LGHNA and CDR2 is YNFKEQ. The CDR3 DNA sequence: TGTGCCAGCAGCCAAGACTTAAGACTAGCGGGGGATCCCTCCTACGAGCAGTACTTC. Protein: CASSQDLRLAGDPSYEQYF.

The chain uses TRBV5-6 and TRBJ2-7; D perhaps matches TRBD2 (5 bases). The CDR3 runs to 14 residues. CDR1 is SGHDT, CDR2 YYEEEE, per germline. With 4 bases removed from V and 6 bases from J, the gap between germline ends came to 17 bases. The CDR3 loop reads CASSVAGLGFEQYF. The CDR3 nucleotides read TGTGCCAGCAGCGTCGCGGGTTTGGGCTTCGAGCAGTACTTC.

The V call is TRBV21-1, the J call TRBJ2-1; no check of the table's D call, TRBD1, against the DNA was made. The J call may be wrong; the DNA end is better matched by TRBJ2-7. TRBV21-1 is a listed pseudogene. The CDR3 has 14 residues. The CDR3 DNA reads as TGTGCCAGCAGCTTACGACAGGCCGCCTACGAGCAGTACTTC. This codes for CASSLRQAAYEQYF.

There are a few counts of this clonotype. CDR3 nucleotide sequence: TGTGCCAGCAGTTTAGGGGAAGAGCTGTTTTTT. It is translated as CASSLGEELFF. The V gene is TRBV27, the J gene TRBJ2-2; D uncertain. CDR3 size: 11 residues. Germline V lookup: CDR1 MNHEY, CDR2 SMNVEV (reference sequence). Trimming stripped 2 bases from V and 11 bases from J, with 6 bases between.

This clonotype has more than one count but fewer than ten. The chain uses TRBV20-1 and TRBJ2-1, with 8 bases fitting TRBD1. V gave up 8 bases and J gave up 0 bases; unmatched junction bases: 12. Germline V gene lookup returns CDR1 DFQATT and CDR2 SNEGSKA (reference sequence). This CDR3 is 16 amino acids long. The CDR3 bases are TGCAGTCCAACTCCTCCCGGGACAGGCTCCTACAATGAGCAGTTCTTC. Translation gives CSPTPPGTGSYNEQFF.

V gene TRBV9 combines with J gene TRBJ1-1; D remains ambiguous. V lost 0 bases to trimming and J lost 6 bases, with 9 bases between them. The CDR3 is 13 residues long. The germline CDR1 and CDR2 sequences are SGDLS and YYNGEE. CDR3 residues: CASSVADGSEAFF. Written as DNA, the CDR3 is TGTGCCAGCAGCGTAGCCGACGGGTCTGAAGCTTTCTTT. Based on the CDR3 plus reference TRBV9 and TRBJ1-1, the full variable domain is DSGVTQTPKHLITATGQRVTLRCSPRSGDLSVYWYQQSLDQGLQFLIQYYNGEERAKGNILERFSAQQFPDLHSELNLSSLELGDSALYFCASSVADGSEAFFGQGTRLTVV.

V and J are TRBV4-2 and TRBJ2-7, with 9 bases identical to TRBD2. This CDR3 spans 17 amino acids. CDR1 LGHNA and CDR2 YNFKEQ come from the germline V gene. V lost 2 bases, J lost 1 base, and 9 bases stayed unmatched. The CDR3 bases are TGTGCCAGCAGCCAACTGTGGGTAGCGGGGGCATCCTACGAGCAGTACTTC. It is translated as CASSQLWVAGASYEQYF.

This clonotype turned up a few times. The rearrangement uses TRBV20-1 and TRBJ2-3; 7 bases match TRBD2. The CDR3 extends over 16 amino acids. After removal of 2 bases from V and 2 bases from J, the junction contained 10 bases not matched to a gene. CDR1 DFQATT and CDR2 SNEGSKA come from the germline V gene (reference sequence). The CDR3 coding sequence is TGCAGTGCTAGACCATTGCTAGCGGCTTACACAGATACGCAGTATTTT. Its translation: CSARPLLAAYTDTQYF.

The rearrangement uses TRBV11-3 and TRBJ2-5; 7 bases match TRBD2. The CDR3 consists of 16 residues. J gave up 2 bases and V 5 bases, and 11 bases lay outside the gene matches. Germline CDR1 reads SGHNT; CDR2 reads YENEEA. CDR3 coding DNA: TGTGCCAGCAGCCCTCGGCCGGCAGCGGGGCAAGAGACCCAGTACTTC. Protein product: CASSPRPAAGQETQYF.

The chain has TRBV20-1 and TRBJ2-3; TRBD2 might be the D (7 bases). V lost 2 bases, J lost 4 bases, and 13 bases lay in between. This CDR3 has 14 residues. Per germline, CDR1 DFQATT and CDR2 SNEGSKA (reference sequence). The CDR3 region is CSARLGGVADTQYF. The CDR3, as DNA: TGCAGTGCTAGATTAGGGGGGGTAGCAGATACGCAGTATTTT.

This clonotype was detected only a few times. The genes are TRBV6-5 and TRBJ1-2; 9 nucleotides match TRBD1. Losses at the gene ends were 5 bases for V and 7 bases for J; bases not matched to a gene: 11. The CDR3 has 15 residues. Germline V gene lookup returns CDR1 MNHEY and CDR2 SVGAGI. The CDR3, as DNA: TGTGCCAGCAGTAACTTAATAACAGGGGGCCTTGGCTACACCTTC. Translated, it gives CASSNLITGGLGYTF.

The V gene is TRBV15, the J gene TRBJ2-4; D is perhaps TRBD1 or TRBD2 (5 bases each). The CDR3 is 14 residues long. Trimming cost V 5 bases and J 7 bases, with 15 bases left between them. In germline, CDR1 is LNHNV, CDR2 YYDKDF (reference sequence). Written as DNA, the CDR3 is TGTGCCACCAGCGAGAGATGGGGCGGGAACATTCAGTACTTC. Translation gives CATSERWGGNIQYF.

The genes are TRBV7-9 and TRBJ2-3; 7 nucleotides agree with TRBD2. The CDR3 is 19 residues long. With V trimmed by 2 bases and J by 3 bases, 17 bases remained unmatched. In germline, CDR1 is SEHNR, CDR2 FQNEAQ (reference sequence). CDR3 in DNA: TGTGCCAGCAGCTTAACAGTATCTAGCGAGCGGGGTGGGACAGATACGCAGTATTTT. Translated, it gives CASSLTVSSERGGTDTQYF.

The CDR3 reads CASSSRRVQETQYF. DNA of the CDR3: TGTGCCAGCAGCTCCAGGCGGGTACAAGAGACCCAGTACTTC. This sequence joins TRBV28 and TRBJ2-5; D possibly corresponds to TRBD2 (5 bases). Deletions cut 6 bases from V and 2 bases from J, with 13 bases between. Germline V gene sequence: CDR1 MDHEN, CDR2 SYDVKM. The CDR3 sequence is 14 residues long.

A few counts support this clonotype. V usage is TRBV2 and J usage is TRBJ1-4; no definite D call. CDR1 SNHLY and CDR2 FYNNEI come from the germline V gene. Trimming left V 7 bases short and J 4 bases short, with 10 bases between. The CDR3 totals 13 residues. The CDR3 bases are TGTGCCAGCAACCAAGGCGTTAATGAAAAACTGTTTTTT. It codes for CASNQGVNEKLFF. Complete variable domain (other parts from reference TRBV2 and TRBJ1-4): EPEVTQTPSHQVTQMGQEVILRCVPISNHLYFYWYRQILGQKVEFLVSFYNNEISEKSEIFDDQFSVERPDGSNFTLKIRSTKLEDSAMYFCASNQGVNEKLFFGSGTQLSVL.

This clonotype was seen only a few times. The J gene is TRBJ1-1, the V gene TRBV27; 7 nucleotides line up with TRBD1. The CDR3 is 14 residues long. CDR1 is MNHEY, CDR2 SMNVEV, per germline (reference sequence). Trimming removed 6 bases from V and 3 bases from J; junction bases left unmatched: 7. The chain's CDR3 is CASRIDRDHTEAFF. DNA of the CDR3: TGTGCCAGCAGAATCGACAGGGACCACACTGAAGCTTTCTTT.

There are a few counts of this clonotype. V gene TRBV29-1 combines with J gene TRBJ2-1; 8 nucleotides align to TRBD2. CDR3 size: 12 residues. The germline CDR1 and CDR2 sequences are SQVTM and ANQGSEA. The V and J ends lost 4 bases and 6 bases, in that order; junction bases with no gene match: 2. The CDR3 DNA sequence: TGCAGCGTTGCGGGAGGGGGCAATGAGCAGTTCTTC. It codes for CSVAGGGNEQFF.

This chain links TRBV20-1 with TRBJ2-5; D remains ambiguous. The J call may be in error: the DNA end matches TRBJ2-1 better. The CDR3 consists of 12 residues. Germline CDR1 reads DFQATT; CDR2 reads SNEGSKA (reference sequence). The CDR3 region is CSARDDWNEQFF. The CDR3 DNA reads as TGCAGTGCTAGAGATGACTGGAATGAGCAGTTCTTC.

This chain uses TRBV15 with TRBJ2-5, with 9 bases identical to TRBD2. Germline trimming cut 2 bases from V and 3 bases from J; bases unmatched to any gene: 10. The CDR3 is 17 amino acids. Germline CDR1 LNHNV, CDR2 YYDKDF (reference sequence). CDR3 nucleotides: TGTGCCACCAGCAGACCTACCTATTTAGCGGGAGAAGAGACCCAGTACTTC. This gives the protein CATSRPTYLAGEETQYF.

The chain has TRBV12-3 or TRBV12-4 and TRBJ2-5, with 7 positions matching TRBD2. The DNA end is a closer match to TRBJ2-1, so the J assignment may be wrong. The CDR3 has 16 amino acids. The CDR3 protein is CASSWGQGGRGFEQFF. CDR3 bases: TGTGCCAGCAGTTGGGGTCAGGGCGGGAGAGGGTTTGAGCAGTTCTTC.

The chain links TRBV7-2 to TRBJ2-7; D might be TRBD2 (5 bases). Trimming left V 0 bases short and J 5 bases short, with 14 bases between. The length of the CDR3 is 15 residues. Germline V gene lookup returns CDR1 SGHTA and CDR2 FQGNSA. The CDR3 sequence is CASSLASPGSHEQYF. DNA for the CDR3: TGTGCCAGCAGCTTAGCTAGCCCGGGAAGTCACGAGCAGTACTTC. The variable domain in full, with the rest retrieved from reference TRBV7-2 and TRBJ2-7, is GAGVSQSPSNKVTEKGKDVELRCDPISGHTALYWYRQSLGQGLEFLIYFQGNSAPDKSGLPSDRFSAERTGGSVSTLTIQRTQQEDSAVYLCASSLASPGSHEQYFGPGTRLTVT.